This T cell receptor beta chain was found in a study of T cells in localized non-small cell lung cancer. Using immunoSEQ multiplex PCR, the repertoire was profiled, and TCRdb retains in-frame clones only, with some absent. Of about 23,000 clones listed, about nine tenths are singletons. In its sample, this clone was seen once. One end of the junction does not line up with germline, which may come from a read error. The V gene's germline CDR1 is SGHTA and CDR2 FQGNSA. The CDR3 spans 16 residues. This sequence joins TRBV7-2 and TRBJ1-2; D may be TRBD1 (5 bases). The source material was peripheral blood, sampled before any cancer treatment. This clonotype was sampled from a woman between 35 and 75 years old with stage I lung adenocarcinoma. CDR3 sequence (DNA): TGCGCCAGCAGCCAAGAGGAGGGGCCCGCCGGCTATGGCTACACCTTC. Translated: CASSQEEGPAGYGYTF. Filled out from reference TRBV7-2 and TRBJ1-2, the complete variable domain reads GAGVSQSPSNKVTEKGKDVELRCDPISGHTALYWYRQSLGQGLEFLIYFQGNSAPDKSGLPSDRFSAERTGGSVSTLTIQRTQQEDSAVYLCASSQEEGPAGYGYTFGSGTRLTVV.